The sequence of this T cell receptor (beta chain) was determined in a study of blood T cell repertoires in COVID-19. Overall study: COVID-19 samples from acute and convalescent phases originated in the United States, Italy and Spain. The cDNA or gDNA used as material had been derived from T cells, B-cell-depleted T cells, or PBMCs.

Germline values: CDR1 LNHNV, CDR2 YYDKDF (reference sequence). Losses at the gene ends were 5 bases for V and 4 bases for J; bases not matched to a gene: 6. There are 15 residues in the CDR3. Clinical history reported by participants formed the basis on which cohorts were assigned. Assay used: immunoSEQ multiplex PCR; TCRdb lists only in-frame clones, some missing. The top ten hold 2% to 2.5% of the sample, which has 380,000 or so clones, approximately 86% seen once. This chain uses TRBV15 with TRBJ2-1; 9 bases agree with TRBD2. The sample was PBMCs or T cells enriched from blood (not recorded which). The origin of this receptor is a woman aged 40 to 55 with acute COVID-19. CDR3 coding DNA: TGTGCCACCAGCTCGAGCGGGGGGTCATACAATGAGCAGTTCTTC. This codes for CATSSSGGSYNEQFF.